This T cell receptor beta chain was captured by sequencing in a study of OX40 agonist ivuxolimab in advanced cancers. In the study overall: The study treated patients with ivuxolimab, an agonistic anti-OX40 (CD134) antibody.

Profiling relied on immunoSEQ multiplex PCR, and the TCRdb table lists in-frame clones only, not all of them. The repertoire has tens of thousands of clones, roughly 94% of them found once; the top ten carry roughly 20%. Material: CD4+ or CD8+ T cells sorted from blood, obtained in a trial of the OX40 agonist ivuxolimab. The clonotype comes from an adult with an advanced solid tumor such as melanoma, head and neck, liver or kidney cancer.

For the CDR3, the DNA is TGTGCCAGCAGCCTTTCCCCCAACAATGAGCAGTTCTTC. Translation: CASSLSPNNEQFF. The chain carries TRBV13 and TRBJ2-1; D is unresolved. Trimming removed 5 bases at V and 5 bases at J, with 10 bases between. This CDR3 contains 13 residues. CDR1 and CDR2 from the germline V gene are PRHDT and FYEKMQ (reference sequence).